These 6 T cell receptor beta chains came from one sample sequenced in a study of a mutant IDH1 vaccine in newly diagnosed glioma. Sequencing used immunoSEQ multiplex PCR; TCRdb keeps in-frame clones, though not all of them. The sample has approximately 70,000 clones; about four fifths are singletons. The time point is: baseline, week 1 (first vaccination visit). Indicated treatment: pre-vaccination baseline after standard-of-care therapy. The sample in question was PBMCs, obtained from a glioma patient treated with radiotherapy, temozolomide or both. The receptors derive from a man in his fifties or sixties with glioma.

The V call is TRBV6-5, the J call TRBJ2-2, with 8 bases aligning to TRBD2. This CDR3 is 14 amino acids long. CDR1 is MNHEY and CDR2 is SVGAGI in the germline V gene. V lost 8 bases and J lost 5; bases outside the gene matches: 7. The CDR3 coding sequence is TGTGCCAGCTACGGGAGGGACCAGACCGGGGAGCTGTTTTTT. It codes for CASYGRDQTGELFF.

This rearrangement joins TRBV18 to TRBJ1-4; 8 nucleotides align to TRBD1. Per the germline V gene, CDR1 is KGHSH and CDR2 is LQKENI. Trimming cost V 5 bases and J 10 bases; bases outside gene matches: 9. The CDR3 runs 14 residues. The CDR3 DNA sequence: TGTGCCAGCTCAAATGACAGGGGACTCGGAAAACTGTTTTTT. Amino acid sequence: CASSNDRGLGKLFF.

The gene calls are TRBV6-5 and TRBJ2-3; D may be TRBD1 (5 bases). This CDR3 has 12 residues. Germline-derived CDR1 and CDR2 are MNHEY and SVGAGI. V lost 7 bases and J 3 bases, leaving 8 bases between the germline ends. CDR3 DNA: TGTGCCAGCAATACAGGAACAGATACGCAGTATTTT. Translation: CASNTGTDTQYF.

This chain links TRBV6-5 with TRBJ2-2; D may match TRBD1 or TRBD2 (5 bases each). Deletions cut 6 bases from V and 0 bases from J, with 8 bases between. The length of the CDR3 is 14 residues. Looked up from germline, CDR1 is MNHEY and CDR2 is SVGAGI. CDR3 DNA: TGTGCCAGCAGGGGGACCACGAACACCGGGGAGCTGTTTTTT. It is translated as CASRGTTNTGELFF.

The rearrangement uses TRBV27 and TRBJ1-5, with D hard to call. Between the trimmed V and J ends, which lost 3 bases and 4 bases, there was a span of 10 bases. Germline V gene sequence: CDR1 MNHEY, CDR2 SMNVEV (reference sequence). The CDR3 is made up of 14 amino acids. The CDR3 nucleotides read TGTGCCAGCAGTTTGGGATGGGCGAATCAGCCCCAGCATTTT. Its protein is CASSLGWANQPQHF.

This clone has only a few counts. The J gene is TRBJ1-6, the V gene TRBV4-1, with D possibly being TRBD1 (5 bases). The CDR3 covers 15 residues. Germline CDR1 and CDR2: MGHRA and YSYEKL. V was trimmed by 1 base and J by 9 bases, leaving 13 bases between them. DNA of the CDR3: TGCGCCAGCAGCCAAGGCTGGGACGTAGGTTCACCCCTCCACTTT. As protein: CASSQGWDVGSPLHF.